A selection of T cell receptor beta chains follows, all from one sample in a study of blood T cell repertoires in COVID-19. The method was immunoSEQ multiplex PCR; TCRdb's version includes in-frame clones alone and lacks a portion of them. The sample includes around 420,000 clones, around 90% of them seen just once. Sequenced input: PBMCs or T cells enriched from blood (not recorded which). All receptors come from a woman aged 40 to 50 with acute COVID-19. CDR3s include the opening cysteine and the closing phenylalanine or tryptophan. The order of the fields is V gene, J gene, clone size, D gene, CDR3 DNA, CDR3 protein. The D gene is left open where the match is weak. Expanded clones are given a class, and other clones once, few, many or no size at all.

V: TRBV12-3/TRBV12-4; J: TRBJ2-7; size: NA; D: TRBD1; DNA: TGTGCCAGCAGCCTGGGACAGGGATTTAAGTACTTC; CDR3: CASSLGQGFKYF
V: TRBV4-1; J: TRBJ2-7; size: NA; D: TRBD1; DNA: TGCGCCAGCAGCCGGGAGACAGGGGAATTCTACGAGCAGTACTTC; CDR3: CASSRETGEFYEQYF
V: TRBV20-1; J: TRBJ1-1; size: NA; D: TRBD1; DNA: TGCAGTGCCCAGGGGGCTGAAGCTTTCTTT; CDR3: CSAQGAEAFF
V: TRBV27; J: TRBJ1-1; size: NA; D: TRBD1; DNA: TGTGCCAGCAGTTCGAGACAGGGCACTGAAGCTTTCTTT; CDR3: CASSSRQGTEAFF
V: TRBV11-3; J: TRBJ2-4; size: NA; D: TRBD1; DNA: TGTGCCAGCAGCTTAGATTGGGACAGTATTCAGTACTTC; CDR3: CASSLDWDSIQYF
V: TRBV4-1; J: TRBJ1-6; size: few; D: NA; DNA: TGCGCCAGCAGCCAACCACGTAGCTCCTATAATTCACCCCTCCACTTT; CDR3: CASSQPRSSYNSPLHF
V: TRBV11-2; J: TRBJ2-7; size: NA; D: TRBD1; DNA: TGTGCCAGCAGATCGGGACAGGACGAGCAGTACTTC; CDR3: CASRSGQDEQYF
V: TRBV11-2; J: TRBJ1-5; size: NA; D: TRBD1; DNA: TGTGCCAGCAGCCAAGACAGGGGCAATCAGCCCCAGCATTTT; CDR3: CASSQDRGNQPQHF
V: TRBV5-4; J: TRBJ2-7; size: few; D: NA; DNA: TGTGCCAGCAGCTTCGGGCAGGGGACGTCCTACGAGCAGTACTTC; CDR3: CASSFGQGTSYEQYF
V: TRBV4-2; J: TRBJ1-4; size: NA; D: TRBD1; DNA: TGTGCCAGCAGCCAAGATGGCCGACAGGGGTCTAATGAAAAACTGTTTTTT; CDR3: CASSQDGRQGSNEKLFF
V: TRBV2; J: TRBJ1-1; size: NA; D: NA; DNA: TGTGCCAGCAGTGAAGCGGTGGGAAGGGGTACTGAAGCTTTCTTT; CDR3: CASSEAVGRGTEAFF
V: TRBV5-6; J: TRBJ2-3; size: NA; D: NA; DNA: TGTGCCAGCAGCTTTTACACAGATACGCAGTATTTT; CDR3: CASSFYTDTQYF
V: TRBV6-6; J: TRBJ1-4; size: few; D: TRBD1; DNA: TGTGCCAGCAGTCAACCCCGAAGACAGGGTGGTGAAAAACTGTTTTTT; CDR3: CASSQPRRQGGEKLFF
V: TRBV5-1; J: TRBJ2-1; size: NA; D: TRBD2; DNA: TGCGCCAGCAGCTTGTATCCCGGCCTAGCGGGGGGGAGCTCCTACAATGAGCAGTTCTTC; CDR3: CASSLYPGLAGGSSYNEQFF
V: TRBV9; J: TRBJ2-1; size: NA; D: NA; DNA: TGTGCCAGCAGCAGTAGCTTGAATGAGCAGTTCTTC; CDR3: CASSSSLNEQFF
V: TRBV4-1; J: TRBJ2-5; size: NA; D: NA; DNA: TGCGCCAGCAGCCAAGGATCGAAGCGAGGAGTGCGGGAGACCCAGTACTTC; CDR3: CASSQGSKRGVRETQYF
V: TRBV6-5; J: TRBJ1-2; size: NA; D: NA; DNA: TGTGCCAGCAGTCCTGGACAAGTTAACTATGGCTACACCTTC; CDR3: CASSPGQVNYGYTF
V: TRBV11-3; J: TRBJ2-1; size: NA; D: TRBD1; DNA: TGTGCCAGCAGCTTAACAGGGGTCCACAATGAGCAGTTCTTC; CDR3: CASSLTGVHNEQFF
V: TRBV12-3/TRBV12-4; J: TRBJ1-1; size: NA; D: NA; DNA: TGTGCCAGCAGTATGGGAGGCCCTGAAGCTTTCTTT; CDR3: CASSMGGPEAFF
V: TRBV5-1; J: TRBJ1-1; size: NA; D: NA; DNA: TGCGCCAGCAGCCGACAGGTGAACACTGAAGCTTTCTTT; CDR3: CASSRQVNTEAFF
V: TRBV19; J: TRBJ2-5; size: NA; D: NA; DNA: TGTGCCAGTAGTATTGGGGGTATGGGGGCGCGGGAGACCCAGTACTTC; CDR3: CASSIGGMGARETQYF
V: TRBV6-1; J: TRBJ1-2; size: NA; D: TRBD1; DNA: TGTGCCAGCAGTGAAGCGCCCAGGGGGCTACCCGATGGCTACACCTTC; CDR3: CASSEAPRGLPDGYTF
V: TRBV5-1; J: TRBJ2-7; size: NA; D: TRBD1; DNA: TGCGCCAGCAGCTTGGGGGGACAGGGATCGAGCGAGCAGTACTTC; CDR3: CASSLGGQGSSEQYF
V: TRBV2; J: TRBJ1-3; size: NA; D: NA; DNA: TGTGCCAGCAGTGAAGAACAGGGTGCTGGAAACACCATATATTTT; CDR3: CASSEEQGAGNTIYF
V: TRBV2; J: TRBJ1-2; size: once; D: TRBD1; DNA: TGTGCCAGCAGCTATAGACCGGGACAGGGTATGGGCTACACCTTC; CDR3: CASSYRPGQGMGYTF
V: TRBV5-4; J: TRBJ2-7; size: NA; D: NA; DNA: TGTGCCAGCAGCTTGAATGTGGGGGGTGGGGAGCAGTACTTC; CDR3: CASSLNVGGGEQYF
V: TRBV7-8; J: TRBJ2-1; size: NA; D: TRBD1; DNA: TGTGCCAGCAGCTTAGGGGACAGAGACAATGAGCAGTTCTTC; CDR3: CASSLGDRDNEQFF
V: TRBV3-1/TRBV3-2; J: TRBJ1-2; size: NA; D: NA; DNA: TGTGCCAGCAGCCAAGTAGGGCCCGACAGTCTCAGAGGAGGCTACACCTTC; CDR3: CASSQVGPDSLRGGYTF
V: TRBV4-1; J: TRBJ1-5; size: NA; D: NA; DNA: TGCGCCAGCAGCCAATTTTCCATCGGGGGCAATCAGCCCCAGCATTTT; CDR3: CASSQFSIGGNQPQHF
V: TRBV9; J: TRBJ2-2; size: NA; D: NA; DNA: TGTGCCAGCAGCCTAGGCGAGGTGCGGGGGGAGCTGTTTTTT; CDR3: CASSLGEVRGELFF
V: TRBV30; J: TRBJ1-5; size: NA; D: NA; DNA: TGTGCCTGGAGTAGGGACACTAATCAGCCCCAGCATTTT; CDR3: CAWSRDTNQPQHF
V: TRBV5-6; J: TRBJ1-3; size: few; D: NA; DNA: TGTGCCAGCAGCCACCGGACAGCTTCTGGAAACACCATATATTTT; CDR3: CASSHRTASGNTIYF
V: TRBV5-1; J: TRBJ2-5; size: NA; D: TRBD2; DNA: TGCGCCAGCCAATCACGCCGACTAGCGGGGGGGGAAGAGACCCAGTACTTC; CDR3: CASQSRRLAGGEETQYF
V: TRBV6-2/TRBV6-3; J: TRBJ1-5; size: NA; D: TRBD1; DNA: TGTGCCAGCAGTTCCGGGACAGGGGGAGGCAATCAGCCCCAGCATTTT; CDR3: CASSSGTGGGNQPQHF
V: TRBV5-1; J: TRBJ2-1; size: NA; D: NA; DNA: TGCGCCAGCAGCATAGGACAAGAATACAATGAGCAGTTCTTC; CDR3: CASSIGQEYNEQFF
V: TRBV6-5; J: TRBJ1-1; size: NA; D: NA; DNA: TGTGCCAGCAGTTACTCGTATACGGCGGCAACTGAAGCTTTCTTT; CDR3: CASSYSYTAATEAFF
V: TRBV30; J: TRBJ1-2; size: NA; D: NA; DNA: TGTGCCTGGAGTGTACGGGAGTCGGGGGGCTACACCTTC; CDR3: CAWSVRESGGYTF
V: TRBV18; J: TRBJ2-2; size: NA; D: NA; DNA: TGTGCCAGCTCACCCGCGACAACAGGGTACGCCGGGGAGCTGTTTTTT; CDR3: CASSPATTGYAGELFF
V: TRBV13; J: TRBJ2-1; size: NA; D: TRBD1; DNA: TGTGCCAGCAGCTCTTCCGGGACAGGGGGCCTTGAGCAGTTCTTC; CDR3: CASSSSGTGGLEQFF
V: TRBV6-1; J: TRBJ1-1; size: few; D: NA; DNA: TGTGCCAGCAGTGAATCACAGCAGAACACTGAAGCTTTCTTT; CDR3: CASSESQQNTEAFF
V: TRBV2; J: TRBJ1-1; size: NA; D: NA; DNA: TGTGCCAGCAGTGAACTTGGGGCAGGGGCTATGAACACTGAAGCTTTCTTT; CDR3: CASSELGAGAMNTEAFF
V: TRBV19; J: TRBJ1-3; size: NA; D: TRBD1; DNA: TGTGCCAGTAGTACCCCGGGACAGGGGGTTGGAAACACCATATATTTT; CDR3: CASSTPGQGVGNTIYF
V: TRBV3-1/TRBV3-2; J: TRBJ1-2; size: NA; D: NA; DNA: TGTGCCAGCAGGCCTCTCGGGTCGGGGTCTGGCTACACCTTC; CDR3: CASRPLGSGSGYTF
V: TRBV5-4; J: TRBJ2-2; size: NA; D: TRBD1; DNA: TGTGCCAGCAGCTCCGGGACAGGGAGGCCCGGGGAGCTGTTTTTT; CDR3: CASSSGTGRPGELFF
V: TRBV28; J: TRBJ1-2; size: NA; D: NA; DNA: TGTGCCAGCAGACTCGCAGGGTCGAGGAACTATGGCTACACCTTC; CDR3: CASRLAGSRNYGYTF
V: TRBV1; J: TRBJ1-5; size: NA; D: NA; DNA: TGCACCAGCAGCCAAGGGGGCAAACAGCCCCAGCATTTT; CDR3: CTSSQGGKQPQHF
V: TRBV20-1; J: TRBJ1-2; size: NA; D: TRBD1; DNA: TGCAGTGCGACAGGGACCGCTGGCTACACCTTC; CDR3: CSATGTAGYTF
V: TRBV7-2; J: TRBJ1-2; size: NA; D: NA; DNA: TGTGCCAGCAGCTTAGTCGTCGGGGACTATGGCTACACCTTC; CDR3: CASSLVVGDYGYTF
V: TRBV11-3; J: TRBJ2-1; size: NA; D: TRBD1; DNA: TGTGCCAGCAGCGTATCACAGGGGACGCGCGATGAGCAGTTCTTC; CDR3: CASSVSQGTRDEQFF
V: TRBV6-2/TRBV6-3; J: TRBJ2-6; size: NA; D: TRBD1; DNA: TGTGCCAGCAGTAAGGACAGGGGTGATGCTGGGGCCAACGTCCTGACTTTC; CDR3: CASSKDRGDAGANVLTF
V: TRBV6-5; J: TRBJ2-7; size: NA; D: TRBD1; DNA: TGTGCCAGCAGTCTTCGGGACAGCTCCTACGAGCAGTACTTC; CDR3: CASSLRDSSYEQYF
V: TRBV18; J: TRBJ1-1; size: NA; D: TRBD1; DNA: TGTGCCAGCTCACCACTTCAGGGGGGTGAAGCTTTCTTT; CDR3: CASSPLQGGEAFF
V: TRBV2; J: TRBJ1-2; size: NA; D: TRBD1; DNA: TGTGCCAGCAGTGGGACAGGATCTAACTATGGCTACACCTTC; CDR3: CASSGTGSNYGYTF
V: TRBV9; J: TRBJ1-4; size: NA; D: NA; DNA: TGTGCCAGCAGCCCATCCAATAATGAAAAACTGTTTTTT; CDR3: CASSPSNNEKLFF
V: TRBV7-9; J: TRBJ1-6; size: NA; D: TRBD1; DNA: TGTGCCAGCAGCGTGGACAGGGTGGGTAATTCACCCCTCCACTTT; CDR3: CASSVDRVGNSPLHF
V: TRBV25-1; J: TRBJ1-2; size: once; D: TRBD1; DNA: TGTGCCAGCAGTGGTTGGGACAGCACCGTTTATGGCTACACCTTC; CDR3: CASSGWDSTVYGYTF
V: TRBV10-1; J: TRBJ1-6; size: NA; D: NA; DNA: TGCGCCAGCAAGACCCCCACCCGCGACAGGTTCTATAATTCACCCCTCCACTTT; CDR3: CASKTPTRDRFYNSPLHF